What follows describes a single T cell receptor (beta chain). Its antigen is unidentified. The sample belongs to a study of cytomegalovirus exposure and HLA in healthy donors. Study-wide findings and caveats: Sequencing likely generated an artifact that appeared as a cluster of highly shared sequence variants. Confirmation was obtained in vitro that three CMV-associated chains are specific for CMV antigens. A later analysis linked a missense DCLRE1C variant to TCR beta V- and J-gene trimming. Most sequenced TCRs were rare (though some public TCRs occurred in many donors).

PCR involved 60 Vbeta and 13 Jbeta primers. Clones were sequenced by immunoSEQ multiplex PCR, and TCRdb holds only the in-frame ones, with some missing. The data hold under 200,000 clones, with approximately 81% observed a single time. There are 14 residues in the CDR3. The junction had 2 bases not matched to a gene; V was cut back by 1 base and J by 6 bases. CDR1 and CDR2 (germline): SGDLS, YYNGEE. V gene TRBV9 combines with J gene TRBJ2-1, with 9 bases that match TRBD2. This receptor was taken from a man aged 30-40 years in good health and CMV-seronegative. The specimen sequenced was PBMCs. The CDR3 DNA follows: TGTGCCAGCAGCGTAAGCGGGGGGACCAATGAGCAGTTCTTC. This sequence encodes CASSVSGGTNEQFF.